Sequencing of this TCR beta chain was carried out in a study of T cells in Graves' hyperthyroidism and ophthalmopathy (dated by TCRdb to the late 2010s). Broadly, across the study: Peripheral blood samples were taken at the time of initial diagnosis, prior to any treatment. The paper describes TCR Vbeta CDR3 sequencing of 140 or so peripheral blood samples, made up of 43 ophthalmopathy patients, approximately 76 hyperthyroidism patients and 17 progressor patients. After blood sampling, hyperthyroidism patients were treated with methimazole at a starting dose of 30 mg daily, and ophthalmopathy patients were treated with high-dose intravenous methylprednisolone. The roughly 90 discovery patients were divided at random into training and test sets in a 7:3 ratio. The study also compared thyroid tissue and blood T-cell repertoires from several Graves' hyperthyroidism patients. An independent validation cohort of fewer than 20 hyperthyroidism patients and approximately 15 patients who later progressed to ophthalmopathy tested prospective prediction of ophthalmopathy. To identify distinguishing TCR V-J signatures, a discovery cohort of roughly 100 patients was used, comprising 43 with Graves' ophthalmopathy and roughly 60 with stable Graves' hyperthyroidism.

The CDR3 numbers 15 residues from cysteine through phenylalanine. Only the CDR3 portion is preserved as DNA: 45 bases, with reading frame beginning at the first base. V loses 3 bases, J loses 2 bases, and the germline ends lie 13 bases apart. The germline V gene specifies SNHLY as CDR1 and FYNNEI as CDR2. The TCR beta CDR3 regions were amplified from the RNA transcripts. A first-round RT-PCR of the TCR CDR3 used the HTBI primer set with the Qiagen OneStep RT-PCR kit. Libraries were constructed in a second round of multiplex PCR, after which size selection and purification were performed. Paired-end sequencing of the libraries was performed with 100 bp reads on an Illumina HiSeq2000. In the authors' own workflow: SOAPnuke was used to process the raw data, throwing out any read that contained adapters or uncalled bases, had a mean Phred below 15, or lacked an exact constant-primer or identifier match. High-quality paired reads were merged using COPE v1.2.5, and each unique nucleotide sequence was defined as a clonotype. Clonotypes were aligned to IMGT TRBV, TRBD and TRBJ reference segments using MiTCR v1.1. The analysis was restricted to V-J combinations with a frequency above 0.0001, which together covered just over 98% of the repertoires. The TCS score was defined as F50 (clonal expansion) divided by E x V (chaos), with BLOSUM62-based TCRdist calculated between CDR3 peptides within each V-J. Welch's t-statistics and random forest reduced 514 V-J features to 13, which were used in a naive Bayes classifier (R e1071). In TCRdb, the public reads were trimmed at Q25 with fastp and aligned with MiXCR, with productive beta chains retained. Each record represents a unique CDR3 protein, reported with the most common genes and DNA among its rows. The V and J calls come from TCRdb's annotation, not from the publication. This sample is represented by around 300,000 distinct CDR3 sequences; roughly an eighth of them were singletons. The ten largest account for 7.9% of the sample.

The table lists this clonotype with many counts. This receptor's antigen is unknown. Per-nucleotide qualities are absent, and no much larger clonotype sits a single base away. Stable Graves' hyperthyroidism was defined as no progression to ophthalmopathy during 18 months of follow-up. The hyperthyroidism patients were between 18 and 65 years old and newly diagnosed, with a disease duration of less than 2 months. Exclusion was applied to patients with uncontrolled infections, other autoimmune diseases, pregnancy or lactation. Diagnoses were established on the basis of clinical symptoms, serum thyroxine and TRAb, thyroid ultrasound, and orbital computed tomography. PBMCs were isolated from approximately 10 ml of fresh peripheral blood by Ficoll-Paque density gradient centrifugation. Total RNA was extracted using Trizol reagent, and RNA quality was assessed on an Agilent 2100 Bioanalyzer. Overall study outcomes, separate from this receptor: A 13 V-J signature model separated ophthalmopathy from stable hyperthyroidism, with about 88% sensitivity and about 81% specificity in cross-validation and 80%/75% in testing. Most expanded thyroid clonotypes (frequency above 0.001) were also detected in blood, suggesting blood repertoires may reflect thyroid immune responses. In validation, the model predicted progression to ophthalmopathy with approximately 69% sensitivity and 72.22% specificity, a median of 6.5 months before onset. No statistical method was used to fix the sample size in advance, and group allocation was not hidden from the investigators.

Sequencing was performed on blood. The sequence was obtained from a woman aged 40-49 years with Graves' hyperthyroidism. The sequence links TRBV2 to TRBJ2-5; a tentative D match to TRBD1 spans 6 bases. In nucleotides, the sequence is TGTGCCAGCAGTGAGGTAGGACAGCGACAAGAGACCCAGTACTTC. This codes for CASSEVGQRQETQYF.